This T cell receptor beta chain comes out of a study of breast tumors, draining lymph nodes, adjacent tissues. The CDR3 is 15 residues long. The V segment lost 3 bases and the J segment 2 bases; nucleotides outside the gene matches: 6. Germline CDR1 and CDR2: SGHTA and FQGTGA. Study conclusions and caveats: Tumors had less TCR diversity than lymph nodes, more than nontumor tissue.

This clonotype was counted at least ten times. Its target is not known. TCRdb re-called the multiplex PCR reads through MiXCR, storing one row per CDR3 protein. The repertoire consists of some 120,000 distinct CDR3 sequences, with less than 20% occurring once and the leading ten covering roughly 4%. Samples came from axillary lymph nodes draining the breast cancer. V gene TRBV7-3 combines with J gene TRBJ2-5; 7 bases fit TRBD2. The specimen sequenced was axillary lymph node tissue. This clonotype was obtained from a female donor with breast cancer. Some clones in this sample may be carry-over from other donors' samples. CDR3 nucleotide sequence: TGTGCCAGCAGCTTCGCCGGGGGGACTCAAGAGACCCAGTACTTC. Translated, it gives CASSFAGGTQETQYF.